The rows below give T cell receptor beta chains drawn from one sample of a study of blood T cell repertoires in COVID-19. This table comes from immunoSEQ multiplex PCR, and its TCRdb copy is limited to in-frame clones, with some not included. The sample comprises about 280,000 clones, 75% to 90% of which are singletons, and about 2.5% rests with the top ten. What was sequenced was PBMCs or T cells enriched from blood (not recorded which). The receptors here all came from a woman aged 45-65 years who had recovered from COVID-19. The conserved cysteine and the conserved F or W are not part of the CDR3 here. The order of the fields is V gene, J gene, D gene, CDR3 protein. The D gene is left open where the match is weak.

V: TRBV29-1
J: TRBJ2-3
D: NA
CDR3: SVREGRAHTDTQY

V: TRBV6-4
J: TRBJ1-1
D: NA
CDR3: ASSLEQGDTEAF

V: TRBV2
J: TRBJ1-6
D: TRBD1
CDR3: ASSSTGGNSPLH

V: TRBV28
J: TRBJ1-2
D: NA
CDR3: ASSFQLGREGYT

V: TRBV19
J: TRBJ2-7
D: NA
CDR3: ASSMALVGEQY

V: TRBV13
J: TRBJ2-3
D: NA
CDR3: ASSYSPDTQY

V: TRBV19
J: TRBJ1-5
D: NA
CDR3: ASSIIFQGLSQPQH

V: TRBV19
J: TRBJ1-6
D: NA
CDR3: ASSQNSPLH

V: TRBV21-1
J: TRBJ1-1
D: NA
CDR3: ASSSTGGGACGNMNTEAF

V: TRBV15
J: TRBJ1-2
D: NA
CDR3: ATSRDFVAGYT

V: TRBV18
J: TRBJ1-1
D: NA
CDR3: ASSPLTSGQTEAF

V: TRBV14
J: TRBJ2-1
D: TRBD2
CDR3: ASSKRDILAGGHQF

V: TRBV30
J: TRBJ1-6
D: NA
CDR3: AWNPAYNSPLH

V: TRBV7-6
J: TRBJ2-2
D: NA
CDR3: ASSFLRENTGELF

V: TRBV19
J: TRBJ1-4
D: NA
CDR3: ASTGYEKLF

V: TRBV29-1
J: TRBJ2-1
D: NA
CDR3: SACQSTNNEQF

V: TRBV6-5
J: TRBJ1-6
D: NA
CDR3: ASSTPNAGVSVPH

V: TRBV5-6
J: TRBJ1-5
D: NA
CDR3: ASSLVGQGSQPQH

V: TRBV5-1
J: TRBJ2-7
D: TRBD1
CDR3: ASSLGQGIYEQY

V: TRBV27
J: TRBJ1-2
D: NA
CDR3: ASSFGSEYGYT

V: TRBV6-5
J: TRBJ2-7
D: NA
CDR3: ASITGTYEQY

V: TRBV7-2
J: TRBJ1-2
D: NA
CDR3: ASSLGGSDGSTGYT

V: TRBV25-1
J: TRBJ1-4
D: TRBD1
CDR3: ASSDVRGQGDEKLF

V: TRBV30
J: TRBJ2-1
D: TRBD2
CDR3: AWSEGLEDNEQF

V: TRBV4-3
J: TRBJ2-1
D: TRBD2
CDR3: ASSQDLASGSYNEQF

V: TRBV19
J: TRBJ1-2
D: NA
CDR3: ASTEGAPDGYGYT

V: TRBV11-2
J: TRBJ1-4
D: TRBD1
CDR3: ASSLVTGGNEKLF

V: TRBV5-5
J: TRBJ2-1
D: TRBD2
CDR3: ASSSGTSGSNEQF

V: TRBV30
J: TRBJ1-4
D: NA
CDR3: AWSAINEKLF

V: TRBV5-8
J: TRBJ1-1
D: NA
CDR3: ASSLAAGPDTEAF

V: TRBV5-1
J: TRBJ2-7
D: NA
CDR3: ASSLWQGTAYEQY

V: TRBV5-1
J: TRBJ1-6
D: NA
CDR3: ASSLATGSGSPLH

V: TRBV29-1
J: TRBJ1-4
D: TRBD1
CDR3: SVAFSGTGGEKLF

V: TRBV29-1
J: TRBJ2-7
D: NA
CDR3: SVGGTGPYEQY

V: TRBV12-3/TRBV12-4
J: TRBJ1-6
D: NA
CDR3: ASRSSTGSPLH

V: TRBV12-3/TRBV12-4
J: TRBJ1-2
D: NA
CDR3: ASSTGINGYT

V: TRBV6-5
J: TRBJ1-6
D: TRBD1
CDR3: ASRPGQGLSSPLH

V: TRBV5-1
J: TRBJ2-7
D: NA
CDR3: ASRITGSYEQY

V: TRBV12-3/TRBV12-4
J: TRBJ1-6
D: TRBD1
CDR3: ASSHDRVGPLH

V: TRBV4-2
J: TRBJ1-4
D: TRBD1
CDR3: ASSQEGGRGQGREKLF

V: TRBV19
J: TRBJ2-6
D: TRBD1
CDR3: ASTLRMDRGLSGANVLT

V: TRBV6-6
J: TRBJ2-1
D: TRBD2
CDR3: ASSYLTSGGGDEQF

V: TRBV7-2
J: TRBJ1-6
D: TRBD1
CDR3: ASSSRGQASPLH

V: TRBV12-3/TRBV12-4
J: TRBJ1-1
D: TRBD1
CDR3: ASRYGTVTEAF

V: TRBV27
J: TRBJ1-2
D: NA
CDR3: ASSLSAGDNYGYT

V: TRBV29-1
J: TRBJ2-5
D: NA
CDR3: SVSQDGGGGTQY

V: TRBV7-9
J: TRBJ1-5
D: TRBD1
CDR3: ASSGGQVEPQH

V: TRBV5-1
J: TRBJ2-3
D: TRBD1
CDR3: ASSLADRSTDTQY

V: TRBV5-1
J: TRBJ2-7
D: NA
CDR3: ASSRGDTSYEQY

V: TRBV18
J: TRBJ1-1
D: NA
CDR3: ASSQDSNTEAF

V: TRBV19
J: TRBJ2-1
D: NA
CDR3: ASKGGGASYNEQF